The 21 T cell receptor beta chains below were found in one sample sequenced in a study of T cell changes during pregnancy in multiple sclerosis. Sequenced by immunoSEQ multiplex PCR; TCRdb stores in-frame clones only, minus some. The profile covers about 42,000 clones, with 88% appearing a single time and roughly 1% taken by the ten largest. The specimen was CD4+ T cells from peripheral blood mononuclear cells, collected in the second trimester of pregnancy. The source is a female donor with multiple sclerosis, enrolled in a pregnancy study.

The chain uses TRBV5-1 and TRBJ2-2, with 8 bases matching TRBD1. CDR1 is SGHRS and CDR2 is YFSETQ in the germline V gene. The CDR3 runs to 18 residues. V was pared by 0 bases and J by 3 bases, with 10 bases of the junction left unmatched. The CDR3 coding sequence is TGCGCCAGCAGCTTGGGTTTCAGGGGGCAATGGGACACCGGGGAGCTGTTTTTT. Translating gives CASSLGFRGQWDTGELFF.

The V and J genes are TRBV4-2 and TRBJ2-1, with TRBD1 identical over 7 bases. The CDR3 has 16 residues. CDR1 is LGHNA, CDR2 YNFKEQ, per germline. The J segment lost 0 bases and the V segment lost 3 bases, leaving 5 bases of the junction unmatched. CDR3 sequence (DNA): TGTGCCAGCAGCCACGGGACAGCTACCTCCTACAATGAGCAGTTCTTC. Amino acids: CASSHGTATSYNEQFF.

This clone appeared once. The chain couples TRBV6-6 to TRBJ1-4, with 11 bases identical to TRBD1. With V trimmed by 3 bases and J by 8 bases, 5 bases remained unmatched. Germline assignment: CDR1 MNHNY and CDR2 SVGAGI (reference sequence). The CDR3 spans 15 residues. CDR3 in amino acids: CASSYLGQGAEKLFF. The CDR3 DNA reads TGTGCCAGCAGTTATCTAGGACAGGGGGCGGAAAAACTGTTTTTT.

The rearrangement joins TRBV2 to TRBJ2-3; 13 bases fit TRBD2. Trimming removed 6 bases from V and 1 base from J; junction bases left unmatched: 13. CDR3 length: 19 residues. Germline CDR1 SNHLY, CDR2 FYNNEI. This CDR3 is CASRVLAGGLPPRTDTQYF. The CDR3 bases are TGTGCCAGCAGAGTACTAGCGGGAGGGCTTCCTCCCCGCACAGATACGCAGTATTTT.

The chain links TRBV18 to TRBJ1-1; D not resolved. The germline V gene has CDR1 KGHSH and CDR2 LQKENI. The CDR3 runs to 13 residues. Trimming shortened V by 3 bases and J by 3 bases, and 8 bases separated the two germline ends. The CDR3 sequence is CASSPGLDTEAFF. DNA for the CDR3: TGTGCCAGCTCACCTGGCTTGGACACTGAAGCTTTCTTT.

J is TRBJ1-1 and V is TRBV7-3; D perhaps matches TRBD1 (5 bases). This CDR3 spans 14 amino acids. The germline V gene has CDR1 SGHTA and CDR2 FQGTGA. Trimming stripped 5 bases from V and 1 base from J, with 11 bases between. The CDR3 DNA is TGTGCCAGCAGCCCAGGGAAGGGGAACACTGAAGCTTTCTTT. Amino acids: CASSPGKGNTEAFF.

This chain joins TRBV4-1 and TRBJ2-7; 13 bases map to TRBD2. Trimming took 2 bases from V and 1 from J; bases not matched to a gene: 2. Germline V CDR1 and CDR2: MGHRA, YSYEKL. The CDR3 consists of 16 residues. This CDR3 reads CASSQLLAGGSYEQYF. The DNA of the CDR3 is TGCGCCAGCAGCCAATTACTAGCGGGAGGGTCCTACGAGCAGTACTTC.

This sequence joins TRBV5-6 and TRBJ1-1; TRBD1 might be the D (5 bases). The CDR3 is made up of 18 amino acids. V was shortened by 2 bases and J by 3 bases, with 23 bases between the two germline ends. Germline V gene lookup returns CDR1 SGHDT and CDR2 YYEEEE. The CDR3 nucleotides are TGTGCCAGCAGCTTTTATTTATTGGGCGCGCGGGGGGACACTGAAGCTTTCTTT. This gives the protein CASSFYLLGARGDTEAFF.

In nucleotides, the CDR3 is TGTGCCAGCAGTTTCGATGGCGGGATTGGGGAGCTGTTTTTT. Protein: CASSFDGGIGELFF. The V and J genes are TRBV28 and TRBJ2-2; TRBD2 is a possible D gene (6 bases). V was trimmed by 3 bases and J by 8 bases, leaving 13 bases between them. From germline, CDR1 is MDHEN and CDR2 SYDVKM. This CDR3 region has 14 residues.

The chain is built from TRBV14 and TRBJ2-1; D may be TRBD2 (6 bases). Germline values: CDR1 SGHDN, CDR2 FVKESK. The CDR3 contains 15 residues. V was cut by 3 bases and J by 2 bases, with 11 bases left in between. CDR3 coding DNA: TGTGCCAGCAGCCACCTGGGAGGAACCTACAATGAGCAGTTCTTC. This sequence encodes CASSHLGGTYNEQFF.

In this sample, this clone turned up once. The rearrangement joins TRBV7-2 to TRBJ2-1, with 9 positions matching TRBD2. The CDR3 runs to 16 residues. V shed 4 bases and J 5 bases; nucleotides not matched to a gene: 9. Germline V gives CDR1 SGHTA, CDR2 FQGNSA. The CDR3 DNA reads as TGTGCCAGCAGCTCACTTAGACTAGCGGATCACAATGAGCAGTTCTTC. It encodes CASSSLRLADHNEQFF.

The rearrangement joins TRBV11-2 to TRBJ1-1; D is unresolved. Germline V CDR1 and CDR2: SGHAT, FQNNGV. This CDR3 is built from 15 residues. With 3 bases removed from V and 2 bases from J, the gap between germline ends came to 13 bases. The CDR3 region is CASSLSSGLNTEAFF. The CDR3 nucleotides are TGTGCCAGCAGCTTGTCATCGGGGTTAAACACTGAAGCTTTCTTT. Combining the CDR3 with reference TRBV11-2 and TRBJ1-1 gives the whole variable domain EAGVAQSPRYKIIEKRQSVAFWCNPISGHATLYWYQQILGQGPKLLIQFQNNGVVDDSQLPKDRFSAERLKGVDSTLKIQPAKLEDSAVYLCASSLSSGLNTEAFFGQGTRLTVV.

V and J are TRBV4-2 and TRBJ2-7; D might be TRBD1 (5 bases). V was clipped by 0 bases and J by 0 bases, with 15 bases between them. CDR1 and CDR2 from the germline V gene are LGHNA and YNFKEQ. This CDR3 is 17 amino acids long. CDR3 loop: CASSQDFGAGASYEQYF. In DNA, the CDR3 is TGTGCCAGCAGCCAAGATTTTGGGGCAGGCGCCTCCTACGAGCAGTACTTC.

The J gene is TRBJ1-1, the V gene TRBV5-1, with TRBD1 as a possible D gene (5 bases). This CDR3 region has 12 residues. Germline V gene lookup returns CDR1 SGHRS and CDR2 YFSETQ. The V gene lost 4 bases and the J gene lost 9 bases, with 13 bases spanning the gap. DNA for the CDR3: TGCGCCAGCAGCCCGGGGGGGGAGAAAGCTTTCTTT. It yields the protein CASSPGGEKAFF.

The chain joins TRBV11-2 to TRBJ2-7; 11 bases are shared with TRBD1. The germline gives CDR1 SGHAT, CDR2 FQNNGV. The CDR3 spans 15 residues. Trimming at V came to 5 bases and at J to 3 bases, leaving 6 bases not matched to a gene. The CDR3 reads CASSQQGTGGYEQYF. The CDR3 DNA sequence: TGTGCCAGCAGCCAGCAAGGGACAGGGGGCTACGAGCAGTACTTC.

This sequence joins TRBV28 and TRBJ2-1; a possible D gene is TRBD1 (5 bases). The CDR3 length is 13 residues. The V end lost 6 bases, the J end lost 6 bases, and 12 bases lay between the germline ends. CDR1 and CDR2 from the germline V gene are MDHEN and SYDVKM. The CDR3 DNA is TGTGCCAGCAGAGGGGCCCCACGCAATGAGCAGTTCTTC. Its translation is CASRGAPRNEQFF.

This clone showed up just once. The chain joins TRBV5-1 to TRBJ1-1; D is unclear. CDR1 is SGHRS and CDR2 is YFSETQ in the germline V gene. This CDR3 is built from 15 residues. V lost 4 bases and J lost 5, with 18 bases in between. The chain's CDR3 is CASSLARRFGTEAFF. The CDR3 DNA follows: TGCGCCAGCAGCCTTGCACGAAGGTTCGGGACTGAAGCTTTCTTT.

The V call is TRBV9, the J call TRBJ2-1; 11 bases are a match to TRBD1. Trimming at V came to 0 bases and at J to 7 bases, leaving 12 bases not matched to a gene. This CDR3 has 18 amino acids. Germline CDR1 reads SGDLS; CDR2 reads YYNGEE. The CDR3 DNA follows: TGTGCCAGCAGCGTAGACGTTGCTGGACAGGGGGCGTTGAATGAGCAGTTCTTC. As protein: CASSVDVAGQGALNEQFF. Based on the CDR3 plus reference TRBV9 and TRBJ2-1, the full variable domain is DSGVTQTPKHLITATGQRVTLRCSPRSGDLSVYWYQQSLDQGLQFLIQYYNGEERAKGNILERFSAQQFPDLHSELNLSSLELGDSALYFCASSVDVAGQGALNEQFFGPGTRLTVL.

For the CDR3, the DNA is TGTGCCAGCAGCTTGGGAGGGTATGATGAGACCCAGTACTTC. It is translated as CASSLGGYDETQYF. The chain has TRBV5-5 and TRBJ2-5, with D possibly being TRBD2 (5 bases). Trimming shortened V by 0 bases and J by 5 bases, and 11 bases separated the two germline ends. CDR3 length equals 14 residues. The germline gives CDR1 SGHKS, CDR2 YYEKEE (reference sequence).

CDR3 loop: CATSRDRRLAGGNEQFF. The CDR3 DNA reads as TGTGCCACCAGCAGAGATCGGAGATTAGCGGGAGGCAATGAGCAGTTCTTC. This chain links TRBV15 with TRBJ2-1, with 10 bases aligning to TRBD2. Germline lookup yields CDR1 LNHNV and CDR2 YYDKDF (reference sequence). Losses at the gene ends were 0 bases for V and 6 bases for J; bases not matched to a gene: 8. The CDR3 runs to 17 residues.

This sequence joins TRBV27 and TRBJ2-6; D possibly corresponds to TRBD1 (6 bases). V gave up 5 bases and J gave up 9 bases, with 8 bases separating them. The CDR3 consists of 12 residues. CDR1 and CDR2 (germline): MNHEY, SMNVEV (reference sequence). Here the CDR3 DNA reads TGTGCCAGCAGTACAGGGCTCAACGTCCTGACTTTC. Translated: CASSTGLNVLTF.